The 22 T cell receptor beta chains given below trace back to one sample, sequenced in a study of cytomegalovirus exposure and HLA in healthy donors. The PCR made use of 60 Vbeta and 13 Jbeta primers. Only in-frame clones appear in the TCRdb table, and some are missing; sequencing was by immunoSEQ multiplex PCR. The data show around 130,000 clones, roughly 86% seen once. Source material: PBMCs. All receptors come from a woman between 40 and 55 years old in good health and CMV-seronegative.

The gene calls are TRBV7-3 and TRBJ2-2; D is ambiguous. In germline, CDR1 is SGHTA, CDR2 FQGTGA. Trimming shortened V by 5 bases and J by 5 bases, and 9 bases separated the two germline ends. This CDR3 is 13 amino acids long. The CDR3, as DNA: TGTGCCAGCAGCCCCGCGAGTACCGGGGAGCTGTTTTTT. It codes for CASSPASTGELFF.

The chain uses TRBV6-7 and TRBJ1-2, with TRBD1 matching over 9 bases. TRBV6-7 is flagged as an ORF with uncertain function. The CDR3 contains 13 residues. V dropped 4 bases and J dropped 6; count of bases not matched to a gene: 3. CDR3 in amino acids: CASSSDRGNGYTF. CDR3 DNA sequence: TGTGCCAGCAGTTCCGACAGGGGGAATGGCTACACCTTC.

J is TRBJ2-7 and V is TRBV5-1; D not certain. The CDR3 is 12 residues long. The V and J ends lost 3 bases and 3 bases respectively, with 7 bases between them. Germline V lookup: CDR1 SGHRS, CDR2 YFSETQ. The CDR3 sequence is CASSSTDYEQYF. CDR3 DNA: TGCGCCAGCAGCTCTACAGACTACGAGCAGTACTTC.

V and J are TRBV28 and TRBJ2-3; 9 bases match TRBD1. Germline V gene lookup returns CDR1 MDHEN and CDR2 SYDVKM. V gave up 6 bases and J gave up 4 bases; unmatched junction bases: 5. This CDR3 comprises 14 residues. This CDR3 reads CASRDRQGADTQYF. The CDR3, as DNA: TGTGCCAGCAGGGACAGACAGGGGGCAGATACGCAGTATTTT.

The chain couples TRBV6-1 to TRBJ1-3; a weak D match, TRBD1 (6 bases). Germline CDR1 reads MNHNS; CDR2 reads SASEGT. The CDR3 sequence is 15 residues long. Trimming removed 11 bases at V and 0 bases at J, with 17 bases between. The CDR3 DNA reads as TGTGCCTGCACGGACAGTTTATACTCTGGAAACACCATATATTTT. As protein: CACTDSLYSGNTIYF.

This sequence joins TRBV21-1 and TRBJ2-7; the D segment call TRBD2 is taken from the table without a DNA check. TRBV21-1 is recorded as a pseudogene. The length of the CDR3 is 19 residues. The CDR3 loop reads CASSKTPTIAGGGWYEQYF. CDR3 DNA: TGTGCCAGCAGCAAAACACCGACCATAGCGGGAGGGGGCTGGTACGAGCAGTACTTC.

The rearrangement uses TRBV10-3 and TRBJ2-3; D perhaps matches TRBD2 (6 bases). Deletions cut 6 bases from V and 2 bases from J, with 15 bases between. The CDR3 covers 15 residues. Germline V gene sequence: CDR1 ENHRY, CDR2 SYGVKD. CDR3 in amino acids: CAISEMAGSTDTQYF. The CDR3 nucleotides read TGTGCCATCAGCGAGATGGCGGGATCCACAGATACGCAGTATTTT.

This rearrangement joins TRBV29-1 to TRBJ2-2; 10 nucleotides agree with TRBD1. The CDR3 loop spans 13 amino acids. V lost 7 bases, J lost 7 bases, and 6 bases stayed unmatched. The germline V gene has CDR1 SQVTM and CDR2 ANQGSEA. CDR3 loop: CSARQGANGELFF. CDR3 DNA: TGCAGCGCTCGACAGGGGGCGAACGGGGAGCTGTTTTTT.

In this sample, this clone turned up once. This rearrangement joins TRBV6-1 to TRBJ2-3; 7 bases fit TRBD2. The germline gives CDR1 MNHNS, CDR2 SASEGT. The CDR3 is 13 residues long. V shed 6 bases and J 5 bases; nucleotides not matched to a gene: 5. For the CDR3, the DNA is TGTGCCAGCAGGCTAGCGGTTCAAGATACGCAGTATTTT. This sequence encodes CASRLAVQDTQYF.

The CDR3 loop reads CAITLGTGVGTEAFF. For the CDR3, the DNA is TGTGCCATCACCCTAGGGACAGGGGTTGGCACTGAAGCTTTCTTT. The chain has TRBV10-3 and TRBJ1-1; TRBD1 matches at 10 bases. J lost 4 bases, V lost 7 bases, and 9 bases had no gene match. Germline V CDR1 and CDR2: ENHRY, SYGVKD. The CDR3 sequence is 15 residues long.

The rearrangement uses TRBV5-1 and TRBJ2-2, with 9 positions matching TRBD1. V shed 2 bases and J 5 bases; nucleotides not matched to a gene: 4. CDR1 is SGHRS, CDR2 YFSETQ, per germline. CDR3 size: 15 residues. The CDR3 here is CASSFRQGGTGELFF. In DNA, the CDR3 is TGCGCCAGCAGCTTCCGACAGGGGGGAACCGGGGAGCTGTTTTTT.

Here the CDR3 DNA reads TGCGCCAGCAGCCCCCATTTGGGGACAGATGAGCAGTACTTC. Its protein is CASSPHLGTDEQYF. The chain is built from TRBV5-1 and TRBJ2-7; TRBD1 agrees at 7 bases. This CDR3 spans 14 amino acids. V lost 4 bases and J lost 7; bases outside the gene matches: 11. CDR1 and CDR2 (germline): SGHRS, YFSETQ.

The rearrangement uses TRBV27 and TRBJ2-1, with TRBD1 matching over 7 bases. The J segment lost 0 bases and the V segment lost 4 bases, leaving 3 bases of the junction unmatched. The CDR3 spans 15 residues. Germline V gene data show CDR1 as MNHEY and CDR2 as SMNVEV (reference sequence). The DNA for the CDR3 is TGTGCCAGCAGTTCGGACAGGAGCTCCTACAATGAGCAGTTCTTC. As protein: CASSSDRSSYNEQFF.

The chain is built from TRBV7-2 and TRBJ2-1; the D gene is possibly TRBD2 (5 bases). Germline V CDR1 and CDR2: SGHTA, FQGNSA. V was trimmed by 0 bases and J by 7 bases, leaving 7 bases between them. This CDR3 region has 13 residues. CDR3 coding DNA: TGTGCCAGCAGCTTAGCCTGGAGGAATGAGCAGTTCTTC. It is translated as CASSLAWRNEQFF.

This clone appeared once. The chain links TRBV27 to TRBJ2-3; 7 bases are shared with TRBD2. V dropped 0 bases and J dropped 2; count of bases not matched to a gene: 5. The length of the CDR3 is 16 residues. Germline CDR1 MNHEY, CDR2 SMNVEV (reference sequence). The CDR3 coding sequence is TGTGCCAGCAGTTTATCGGTTAGCGGGTCCACAGATACGCAGTATTTT. Its translation is CASSLSVSGSTDTQYF.

V and J are TRBV7-6 and TRBJ1-5; a possible D gene is TRBD1 (6 bases). Germline CDR1 is SGHVS and CDR2 is FNYEAQ. The length of the CDR3 is 13 residues. V lost 5 bases and J lost 4, with 9 bases in between. The CDR3 reads CASSPGQNQPQHF. CDR3 coding DNA: TGTGCCAGCAGCCCCGGACAGAATCAGCCCCAGCATTTT.

The V call is TRBV5-1, the J call TRBJ2-1; weak D call: TRBD2 (5 bases). CDR1 is SGHRS, CDR2 YFSETQ, per germline. V was cut by 1 base and J by 5 bases, with 7 bases left in between. The CDR3 consists of 13 residues. The CDR3 loop reads CASSLSGNNEQFF. CDR3 bases: TGCGCCAGCAGCTTGAGCGGAAACAATGAGCAGTTCTTC.

The J gene is TRBJ1-5, the V gene TRBV2; 7 positions agree with TRBD1. The CDR3 length is 13 residues. Germline trimming cut 5 bases from V and 5 bases from J; bases unmatched to any gene: 3. CDR1 is SNHLY and CDR2 is FYNNEI in the germline V gene. The CDR3 spells CASSLDRDQPQHF. CDR3 coding DNA: TGTGCCAGCAGTCTCGACAGGGATCAGCCCCAGCATTTT.

The chain carries TRBV4-2 and TRBJ2-7, with 10 bases identical to TRBD2. J was trimmed by 2 bases and V by 1 base; bases with no gene match: 5. Germline V CDR1 and CDR2: LGHNA, YNFKEQ. The CDR3 has 16 amino acids. In DNA, the CDR3 is TGTGCCAGCAGCCAAGGCCGGGGACTAGCGCCCTACGAGCAGTACTTC. Protein sequence: CASSQGRGLAPYEQYF.

The genes are TRBV7-2 and TRBJ2-7; 9 bases agree with TRBD2. CDR1 is SGHTA and CDR2 is FQGNSA in the germline V gene. This CDR3 is 14 amino acids long. V dropped 2 bases and J dropped 4; count of bases not matched to a gene: 3. The CDR3 loop reads CASSLSGRTYEQYF. CDR3 sequence (DNA): TGTGCCAGCAGCTTAAGCGGGAGGACATACGAGCAGTACTTC.

The genes are TRBV7-2 and TRBJ2-2; D perhaps matches TRBD2 (5 bases). The germline V gene encodes CDR1 SGHTA and CDR2 FQGNSA. Trimming cost V 5 bases and J 1 base, with 11 bases left between them. The CDR3 runs 15 residues. CDR3 amino acids: CASSPGLLNTGELFF. In DNA, the CDR3 is TGTGCCAGCAGCCCCGGACTTTTGAACACCGGGGAGCTGTTTTTT.

The chain links TRBV5-1 to TRBJ1-1, with D perhaps matching TRBD1 (6 bases). Per the germline V gene, CDR1 is SGHRS and CDR2 is YFSETQ. Deletions cut 3 bases from V and 1 base from J, with 10 bases between. CDR3 length equals 14 residues. CDR3 sequence: CASSSGVGNTEAFF. CDR3 sequence (DNA): TGCGCCAGCAGCTCAGGGGTGGGGAACACTGAAGCTTTCTTT.